One T cell receptor (beta chain) is described in this entry. This specimen comes from a study of T cell clones after liver transplantation. Study in general: Until 12-24 months post-transplant, subjects got standard immunosuppression and no induction. Samples came pre-transplant, pre-randomization before withdrawal, and post-randomization after withdrawal ended. Patients counted as tolerant after at least one year off all immunosuppression, enzymes not exceeding twice normal.

The table came from immunoSEQ multiplex PCR; TCRdb's copy has only in-frame clones and leaves some out. The table records about 75,000 clones, around four fifths of them present only once. V lost 3 bases and J lost 4; bases outside the gene matches: 13. Looked up from germline, CDR1 is MDHEN and CDR2 is SYDVKM. The CDR3 totals 17 residues. Sequenced here: CD4+ T cells from blood, sampled less than 50 months after liver transplant. The source is a human patient who received a liver transplant. Some T cells may be transferred from the graft donor. The V and J genes are TRBV28 and TRBJ2-3; 7 bases align to TRBD1. The DNA for the CDR3 is TGTGCCAGCAGTTTTCTGGGACAGTTAAACCGTCCAGATACGCAGTATTTT. Residues: CASSFLGQLNRPDTQYF.